Sequencing of this T cell receptor (beta chain) was carried out in a study of cytomegalovirus exposure and HLA in healthy donors. Study-level results: High specificity and sensitivity for cytomegalovirus status were reported for the classifier. The study labeled about 160 TCR beta chains cytomegalovirus-associated. While the bulk of TCR sequences proved rare, some public TCRs turned up in many donors.

The donors were part of the approximately 130-subject validation cohort, which stood apart from the approximately 670-subject first cohort. Profiling relied on immunoSEQ multiplex PCR, and the TCRdb table lists in-frame clones only, not all of them. This sample has 66,000 or so clones; about 97% occur once, and the top ten carry roughly 1.6%. CDR1 is SEHNR and CDR2 is FQNEAQ in the germline V gene (reference sequence). Deletions cut 1 base from V and 5 bases from J, with 6 bases between. The length of the CDR3 is 12 residues. Of note for this clone: What it binds is unknown.

V and J are TRBV7-9 and TRBJ2-7; D ambiguous. The sequenced material came from PBMCs. This sequence was found in a woman aged 18 to 35 in good health and CMV-seropositive. The CDR3 DNA reads TGTGCCAGCAGCTTAGTGGCCGACGAGCAGTACTTC. Amino acid sequence: CASSLVADEQYF.